The 26 T cell receptor beta chains below come from one sample, sequenced in a study of Graves' ophthalmopathy and Graves' hyperthyroidism. Amplification of TCR beta CDR3 regions used RNA transcripts. The library came from an HTBI-primed first-round RT-PCR and a second-round multiplex PCR. TCRdb redid the calling of the multiplex PCR reads with MiXCR, one entry per CDR3 protein. The table has a few hundred thousand distinct CDR3 sequences, approximately 18% seen once. Material: peripheral blood. The receptors originated from an adult woman with stable Graves' hyperthyroidism.

This clonotype appeared many times. V and J are TRBV6-1 and TRBJ1-1; 7 bases match TRBD1. The CDR3 consists of 17 residues. J gave up 1 base and V 3 bases, and 11 bases lay outside the gene matches. The germline V gene has CDR1 MNHNS and CDR2 SASEGT. As DNA, the CDR3 is TGTGCCAGCAGTGATAGGGGGCAGGGACATCCGAACACTGAAGCTTTCTTT. Its translation: CASSDRGQGHPNTEAFF.

This clonotype was seen a few times. This chain uses TRBV15 with TRBJ2-7; D possibly uses TRBD1 or TRBD2 (5 bases each). Trimming removed 0 bases from V and 6 bases from J, with 15 bases in between. CDR1 and CDR2 (germline): LNHNV, YYDKDF (reference sequence). This CDR3 has 15 amino acids. CDR3 nucleotides: TGTGCCACCAGCAGAGAGCTTAGGGGAAGCGGCGAGCAGTACTTC. It specifies CATSRELRGSGEQYF.

This clonotype was seen at least ten times. The chain carries TRBV12-3 or TRBV12-4 and TRBJ2-7; tentatively, D is TRBD2 (7 bases). V dropped 7 bases and J dropped 10 bases, with 17 bases sitting between them. The CDR3 spans 12 residues. The CDR3 sequence is CASKTAGAQQYF. CDR3 DNA sequence: TGTGCCAGCAAAACCGCGGGGGCGCAACAGTACTTC.

This clonotype has a handful of counts. A much bigger clone sits one base away, suggesting this may be a read error. The chain uses TRBV2 and TRBJ2-7; D perhaps matches TRBD1 (8 bases). This CDR3 has 15 amino acids. Deletions cut 6 bases from V and 7 bases from J, with 22 bases between. The germline V gene encodes CDR1 SNHLY and CDR2 FYNNEI. DNA for the CDR3: TGTGCCAGCAGCCGGGGGGACAGGTTCCGAAGAGAGCAGTACTTC. Encoded protein: CASSRGDRFRREQYF.

This clonotype was seen many times. The chain couples TRBV15 to TRBJ2-5; possibly TRBD1 or TRBD2 for D (6 bases each). The CDR3 covers 15 residues. V was cut by 5 bases and J by 1 base, with 14 bases left in between. Looked up from germline, CDR1 is LNHNV and CDR2 is YYDKDF (reference sequence). CDR3 nucleotide sequence: TGTGCCACCAGCTCCCCGGGGGCAGCCCAAGAGACCCAGTACTTC. Translation gives CATSSPGAAQETQYF. The variable domain in full, with the rest retrieved from reference TRBV15 and TRBJ2-5, is DAMVIQNPRYQVTQFGKPVTLSCSQTLNHNVMYWYQQKSSQAPKLLFHYYDKDFNNEADTPDNFQSRRPNTSFCFLDIRSPGLGDTAMYLCATSSPGAAQETQYFGPGTRLLVL.

This clonotype was observed at least ten times. This chain links TRBV6-2 or TRBV6-3 with TRBJ1-1, with D hard to call. Deletions cut 4 bases from V and 0 bases from J, with 6 bases between. Germline V gene lookup returns CDR1 MNHEY and CDR2 SVGEGT. This CDR3 is 13 amino acids long. The CDR3 DNA sequence: TGTGCCAGCAGTTCAGGACTGAACACTGAAGCTTTCTTT. This sequence encodes CASSSGLNTEAFF.

The V call is TRBV6-2 or TRBV6-3, the J call TRBJ1-1, with D maybe TRBD1 (5 bases). With 2 bases removed from V and 4 bases from J, the gap between germline ends came to 20 bases. CDR1 is MNHEY and CDR2 is SVGEGT in the germline V gene. This CDR3 has 17 residues. In DNA form, the CDR3 reads TGTGCCAGCAGTTACCTCATCGGGGGAAGTGGAGCCACTGAAGCTTTCTTT. It is translated as CASSYLIGGSGATEAFF.

In its sample, this clonotype was seen many times. This chain joins TRBV29-1 and TRBJ1-2; TRBD1 aligns across 9 bases. This CDR3 contains 15 residues. The V gene end was trimmed by 6 bases and the J gene end by 3 bases; junction bases not matched to a gene: 11. Germline V gene lookup returns CDR1 SQVTM and CDR2 ANQGSEA. The CDR3 DNA reads as TGCAGCGTAGGTCCCGGGACAGGGATCGACTATGGCTACACCTTC. Amino acid sequence: CSVGPGTGIDYGYTF. Filled out from reference TRBV29-1 and TRBJ1-2, the complete variable domain reads SAVISQKPSRDICQRGTSLTIQCQVDSQVTMMFWYRQQPGQSLTLIATANQGSEATYESGFVIDKFPISRPNLTFSTLTVSNMSPEDSSIYLCSVGPGTGIDYGYTFGSGTRLTVV.

This clonotype was recorded many times. CDR3 nucleotide sequence: TGTGCCAGCAGCCTCGGACTCCACTACGAGCAGTACTTC. As protein: CASSLGLHYEQYF. The chain links TRBV7-2 to TRBJ2-7; a weak D match, TRBD2 (5 bases). V lost 5 bases, J lost 3 bases, and 11 bases lay in between. Germline V gene data show CDR1 as SGHTA and CDR2 as FQGNSA. The CDR3 contains 13 residues.

This clonotype has just a few counts. V usage is TRBV4-2 and J usage is TRBJ2-7; TRBD1 agrees at 8 bases. CDR1 is LGHNA and CDR2 is YNFKEQ in the germline V gene. CDR3 length: 18 residues. V shed 4 bases, J shed 6 bases, and the junction held 20 bases outside the gene matches. DNA for the CDR3: TGTGCCAGCAGCCCTAACCCCCGCCCGACAGGGGAAATCGGCGAGCAGTACTTC. Its translation: CASSPNPRPTGEIGEQYF.

The J gene is TRBJ1-1, the V gene TRBV25-1, with TRBD1 as a possible D gene (5 bases). Trimming pared 6 bases from V and 0 bases from J, leaving 11 bases between. This CDR3 is built from 14 residues. Germline CDR1 and CDR2: MGHDK and SYGVNS. The chain's CDR3 is CASRETAVNTEAFF. The CDR3 coding sequence is TGTGCCAGCAGGGAGACAGCTGTGAACACTGAAGCTTTCTTT.

This clonotype was picked up many times. In nucleotides, the CDR3 is TGTGCCAGCAGCTTAAATATGGATACGCAGTATTTT. Its protein is CASSLNMDTQYF. This rearrangement joins TRBV11-2 to TRBJ2-3; D is ambiguous. The CDR3 length is 12 residues. Germline V gene data show CDR1 as SGHAT and CDR2 as FQNNGV. The V end lost 2 bases, the J end lost 6 bases, and 6 bases lay between the germline ends.

This clonotype was seen ten or more times. The chain couples TRBV7-2 to TRBJ1-1; tentative D call: TRBD1 (5 bases). The ends were cut back, 0 bases at V and 4 bases at J, with 12 bases in the middle. CDR3 length equals 15 residues. The germline gives CDR1 SGHTA, CDR2 FQGNSA. CDR3 loop: CASSLARVRGTEAFF. CDR3 DNA: TGTGCCAGCAGCTTAGCCCGGGTTAGGGGCACTGAAGCTTTCTTT.

This clonotype was seen at least ten times. CDR3 protein: CASIHYLGGLAGEGTGELFF. In DNA, the CDR3 is TGTGCCAGCATCCACTATCTAGGGGGACTAGCGGGAGAAGGCACCGGGGAGCTGTTTTTT. The chain combines TRBV6-6 with TRBJ2-2, with TRBD2 matching 14 bases. With V trimmed by 7 bases and J by 4 bases, 17 bases remained unmatched. This CDR3 region has 20 residues. CDR1 is MNHNY, CDR2 SVGAGI, per germline (reference sequence).

V is TRBV3-1 and J is TRBJ2-7, with TRBD2 identical over 14 bases. Germline values: CDR1 LGHDT, CDR2 YNNKEL (reference sequence). This CDR3 is 17 amino acids long. Germline trimming cut 3 bases from V and 0 bases from J; bases unmatched to any gene: 4. CDR3 nucleotides: TGTGCCAGCAGCCACCGCGGGACTAGCGGGAGCTCCTACGAGCAGTACTTC. Protein product: CASSHRGTSGSSYEQYF.

There are many counts of this clonotype. The chain employs TRBV7-2 and TRBJ2-7; D call uncertain. Deletions cut 5 bases from V and 3 bases from J, with 5 bases between. The CDR3 extends over 11 amino acids. Looked up from germline, CDR1 is SGHTA and CDR2 is FQGNSA. The CDR3 sequence is CASSHSYEQYF. The CDR3 DNA follows: TGTGCCAGCAGCCACAGCTACGAGCAGTACTTC.

This clonotype was picked up many times. The chain recombines TRBV12-3 or TRBV12-4 with TRBJ2-7, with no clear D. The ends were cut back, 3 bases at V and 6 bases at J, with 12 bases in the middle. This CDR3 spans 13 amino acids. In DNA, the CDR3 is TGTGCCAGCAGTTTTGGCGGCGGTTTCGAGCAGTACTTC. Its translation: CASSFGGGFEQYF.

The sample holds a few counts of this clonotype. One base away lies a much larger clone, so this may be a sequencing read error. This rearrangement joins TRBV15 to TRBJ2-5; perhaps TRBD1 as D (5 bases). The CDR3 has 17 amino acids. Per germline, CDR1 LNHNV and CDR2 YYDKDF (reference sequence). The CDR3 nucleotides read TGTACCACCAGCAGAGATCTAGGCAGGGCCTTTAAAGAGACCCAGTACTTC. Amino acid sequence: CTTSRDLGRAFKETQYF.

The gene calls are TRBV6-1 and TRBJ1-1; tentative D call: TRBD1 (6 bases). CDR3 length: 14 residues. Germline V gene data show CDR1 as MNHNS and CDR2 as SASEGT. V lost 5 bases, J lost 7 bases, and 17 bases lay in between. The CDR3 is CASSRWGEGGEAFF. The CDR3 bases are TGTGCCAGCAGTCGTTGGGGGGAAGGGGGTGAAGCTTTCTTT.

In DNA, the CDR3 is TGTGCCAGCAGCACAACCCCAGTCTCCTACGAGCAGTACTTC. Its protein product is CASSTTPVSYEQYF. The rearrangement joins TRBV7-2 to TRBJ2-7; no clear D. V lost 5 bases and J lost 0, with 11 bases in between. The CDR3 length is 14 residues. Germline CDR1 is SGHTA and CDR2 is FQGNSA.

This clonotype was counted ten times or more. V usage is TRBV2 and J usage is TRBJ1-1; maybe TRBD1 (5 bases). Trimming cost V 4 bases and J 0 bases, with 12 bases left between them. Germline CDR1 is SNHLY and CDR2 is FYNNEI. This CDR3 is 15 amino acids long. CDR3: CASSGGDRVNTEAFF. The CDR3 nucleotides read TGTGCCAGCAGTGGGGGCGACAGAGTGAACACTGAAGCTTTCTTT.

This clonotype was recorded many times. This chain joins TRBV5-1 and TRBJ2-7, with 11 bases lining up with TRBD2. Trimming at V came to 3 bases and at J to 4 bases, leaving 9 bases not matched to a gene. Germline V gene data show CDR1 as SGHRS and CDR2 as YFSETQ. The CDR3 consists of 16 residues. The CDR3 DNA is TGCGCCAGCAGCTCGGCGGGACTAGCGGAGAAGTACGAGCAGTACTTC. Residues: CASSSAGLAEKYEQYF.

The gene calls are TRBV20-1 and TRBJ2-3; no reliable D call. CDR3 length: 15 residues. Germline V gene lookup returns CDR1 DFQATT and CDR2 SNEGSKA (reference sequence). The V gene lost 0 bases and the J gene lost 4 bases, with 14 bases spanning the gap. CDR3 in amino acids: CSARDKWLGSDTQYF. CDR3 in DNA: TGCAGTGCTAGAGATAAATGGTTGGGTTCAGATACGCAGTATTTT.

The chain is built from TRBV7-9 and TRBJ2-1, with 8 bases matching TRBD2. The J segment lost 6 bases and the V segment lost 5 bases, leaving 3 bases of the junction unmatched. The CDR3 runs to 13 residues. Per the germline V gene, CDR1 is SEHNR and CDR2 is FQNEAQ (reference sequence). Written as DNA, the CDR3 is TGTGCCAGCAGCCGGGAGGGCCGCAATGAGCAGTTCTTC. This gives the protein CASSREGRNEQFF.

This clonotype came up many times. The chain combines TRBV28 with TRBJ1-1; D may be TRBD1 (6 bases). The CDR3 runs to 16 residues. Trimming left V 6 bases short and J 4 bases short, with 21 bases between. Germline-derived CDR1 and CDR2 are MDHEN and SYDVKM. The CDR3 sequence: CASSPSPQGYSTEAFF. The CDR3 coding sequence is TGTGCCAGCAGCCCTTCTCCACAGGGATATAGCACTGAAGCTTTCTTT.

This clonotype occurred many times. V usage is TRBV7-2 and J usage is TRBJ2-7; D is possibly TRBD1 or TRBD2 (6 bases each). Germline CDR1 SGHTA, CDR2 FQGNSA. Trimming stripped 2 bases from V and 11 bases from J, with 16 bases between. The CDR3 contains 13 residues. CDR3 in amino acids: CASSLLEGGAKYF. In DNA form, the CDR3 reads TGTGCCAGCAGCTTACTGGAGGGGGGCGCGAAGTACTTC.